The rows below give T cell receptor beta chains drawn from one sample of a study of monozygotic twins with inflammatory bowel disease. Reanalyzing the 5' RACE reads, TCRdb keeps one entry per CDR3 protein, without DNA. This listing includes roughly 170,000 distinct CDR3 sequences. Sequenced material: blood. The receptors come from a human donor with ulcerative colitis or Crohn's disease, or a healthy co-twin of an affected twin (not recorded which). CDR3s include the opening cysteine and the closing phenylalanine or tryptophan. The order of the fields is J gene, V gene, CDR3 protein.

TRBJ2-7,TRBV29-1,CSVARDSYEQYF
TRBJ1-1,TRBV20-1,CSASGRASDTEAFF
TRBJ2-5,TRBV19,CASSITKVRGETQYF
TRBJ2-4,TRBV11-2,CASSFQTSGIRMKSIQYF
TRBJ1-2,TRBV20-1,CSARDPGRQGKANYGYTF
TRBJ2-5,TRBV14,CASSQRTVKETQYF
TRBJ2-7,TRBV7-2,CASSSSGRAEQYF
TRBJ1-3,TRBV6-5,CASSYSNQGSRNTIYF
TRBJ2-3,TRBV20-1,CSARGGAGASDTQYF
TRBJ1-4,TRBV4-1,CASSPDRVNEKLFF
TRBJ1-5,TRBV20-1,CSARTGQGESQPQHF
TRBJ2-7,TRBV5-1,CASSPVGREDDYEQYF
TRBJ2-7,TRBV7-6,CASSLTPRTSGMEEQYF
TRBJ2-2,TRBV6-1,CASRAGTGNTGELFF
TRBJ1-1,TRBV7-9,CASSYIWGENTEAFF
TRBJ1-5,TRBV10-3,CAISQGSDQPQHF
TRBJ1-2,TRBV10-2,CASSLGQGNEYGYTF
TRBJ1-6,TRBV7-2,CASSPDRVRSPLHF
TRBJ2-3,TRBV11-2,CASSLAYKTTDTQYF
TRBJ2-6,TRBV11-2,CASSLQRLLSSGANVLTF
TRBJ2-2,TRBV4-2,CASSQEARNTGELFF
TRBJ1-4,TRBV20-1,CSANRGTNEKLFF
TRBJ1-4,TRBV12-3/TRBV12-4,CASSYGQGAYKLFF
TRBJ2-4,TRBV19,CASSTPGHLAKNIQYF
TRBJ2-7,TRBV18,CASSPTGDHYYEQYF
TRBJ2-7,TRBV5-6,CASSWVTGDEQYF
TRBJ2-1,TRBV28,CASSLGMRNEQFF
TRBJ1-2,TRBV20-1,CSARGPGAQVYGYTF
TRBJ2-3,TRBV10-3,CAIRGTSGGARAKDTQYF
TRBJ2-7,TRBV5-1,CASALGGIYEQYF
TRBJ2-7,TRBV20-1,CSASFLSYEQYF
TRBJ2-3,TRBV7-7,CASSLAYGDTQYF
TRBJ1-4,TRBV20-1,CSAPQGQGARNEKLFF
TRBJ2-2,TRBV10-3,CAIKSAANTGELFF
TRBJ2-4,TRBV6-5,CASSYSSRGAKNIQYF
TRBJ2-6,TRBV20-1,CSARDRDRSSGANVLTF
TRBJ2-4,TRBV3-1,CASSQVASGGHIQYF
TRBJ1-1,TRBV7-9,CASSLAVRDTEAFF
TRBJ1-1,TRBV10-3,CAISVGDKTEAFF
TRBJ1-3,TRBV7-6,CASSLGGTSSGNTIYF
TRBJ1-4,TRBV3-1,CASSQGGSGYGEKLFF
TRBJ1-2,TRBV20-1,CSDSGVRGYGYTF
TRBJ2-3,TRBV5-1,CASSLAGTSGGLADTQYF
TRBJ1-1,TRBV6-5,CASSYLRTGDTEAFF
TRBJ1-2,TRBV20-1,CSARDYGQANYGYTF
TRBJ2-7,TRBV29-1,CSVVGLGGHEQYF